This TCR beta chain was identified in a study of blood T cells in healthy people across ages. Study-level points and caveats: Whereas aged donors had fewer naive CD4+ cells, long-lived donors had more of them and higher diversity.

This clonotype was seen only a few times. What it binds is unknown. The second PCR ran about 6 to 11 cycles with a sample-barcoded 5' primer and J-beta primers. Via MiXCR, TCRdb re-called the 5' RACE reads, giving one row per CDR3 protein. This sample carries approximately 900,000 distinct CDR3 sequences, almost 30% of them seen once, and the ten largest clones take approximately 10%. This sample also belongs to another study, concerning T cells of mothers and their children. That study adds: A few healthy Caucasian mothers and their six children donated. The authors detected no persistent microchimeric T cell clones.

Sequenced: blood. The source of this sequence is a woman in her thirties or forties in good health.

CDR3 in DNA: TGTGCCAGCAGCTTAAAAGGGTTCGGTTCACCCCTCCACTTT. Amino acids: CASSLKGFGSPLHF. The rearrangement joins TRBV7-3 to TRBJ1-6; D remains unclear. Germline assignment: CDR1 SGHTA and CDR2 FQGTGA. The V and J ends lost 1 base and 9 bases respectively, with 10 bases between them. The CDR3 length is 14 residues. The full variable domain, completed using reference TRBV7-3 and TRBJ1-6, is GAGVSQTPSNKVTEKGKYVELRCDPISGHTALYWYRQSLGQGPEFLIYFQGTGAADDSGLPNDRFFAVRPEGSVSTLKIQRTERGDSAVYLCASSLKGFGSPLHFGNGTRLTVT.